This TCR beta chain is drawn from a study of blood T cell repertoires in COVID-19. Per the original data handling: For nucleated cells, counts were estimated from reference gene primer amplification. Data came from immunoSEQ multiplex PCR; TCRdb stores just in-frame clones and leaves some out. V and J calls and clone size follow that table, whereas D and trimming were derived from the DNA. The sample holds 300,000 to 350,000 clones, about 90% seen once. This clone was recorded once. The study drew participants aged about 18 to 89 years from fewer than 30 US areas. Participants' own reports of clinical history determined their cohort assignment. The sample taken for sequencing was PBMCs or T cells enriched from blood (not recorded which). This TCR was recovered from a woman younger than 35 with acute COVID-19.

The CDR3 coding sequence is TGTGCCTGGAAACTAGCCGGGCGGTACTACGAGCAGTACTTC. Its translation is CAWKLAGRYYEQYF. The genes are TRBV30 and TRBJ2-7; D may be TRBD2 (6 bases). CDR1 and CDR2 from the germline V gene are GTSNPN and SVGIG (reference sequence). The V and J ends lost 4 bases and 3 bases respectively, with 16 bases between them. CDR3 length: 14 residues.